This T cell receptor (beta chain) emerged from a study of T cells in Graves' hyperthyroidism and ophthalmopathy. Study information: Staff took peripheral blood when the initial diagnosis was made, before any treatment began.

This clonotype was seen more than once but under ten times. Its matching antigen is unknown. The DNA is left out, because the CDR3 cannot be placed on it with certainty; the CDR3 is given as TCRdb lists it. The TCR beta CDR3 regions underwent amplification using RNA transcripts as the source. A first-round RT-PCR of the TCR CDR3 used the HTBI primer set. TCRdb redid the calling of the multiplex PCR reads with MiXCR, one entry per CDR3 protein. The sample records 300,000 to 450,000 distinct CDR3 sequences, approximately 15% being singletons. Study outcomes and limitations: Progression to ophthalmopathy was predicted a median of approximately seven months early.

Per germline, CDR1 SGHTS and CDR2 YDEGEE. The CDR3 length is 12 residues, termini included. Participants, patients aged 18 to 65, had newly diagnosed hyperthyroidism with a duration under 2 months. Sequencing was done on a sample of blood. The J gene is TRBJ1-2, the V gene TRBV5-8; the tabulated D call, TRBD1, remains unverified against the DNA. The sequence came from a woman aged 55-70 years with Graves' hyperthyroidism. The CDR3 is CASSLWGSGITF.